This is a list of T cell receptor beta chains from one sample in a study of blood T cells in healthy people across ages. TCRdb recomputed calls from the 5' RACE reads with MiXCR, one row per CDR3 protein. The table shows 1 million to 1.2 million distinct CDR3 sequences, with 30% to 40% occurring only once. Sequenced sample: blood. The source of these receptors is a man between 18 and 35 years old in good health. Both conserved end residues are part of each CDR3. The order of the fields is clone size, D gene, V gene, J gene, CDR3 DNA, CDR3 protein. D genes are given only for firm matches. Expanded clones are given a class, and other clones once, few, many or no size at all.

clone_size: few
d_call: TRBD1
v_call: TRBV10-3
j_call: TRBJ1-2
cdr3_nt: TGTGCCATCAGTGACCGGGACAGAGCTAACTATGGCTACACCTTC
cdr3_aa: CAISDRDRANYGYTF

clone_size: -
d_call: -
v_call: TRBV2
j_call: TRBJ1-5
cdr3_nt: TGTGCCAGCAGCACCGGGAAGGGCTATAGCAATCAGCCCCAGCATTTT
cdr3_aa: CASSTGKGYSNQPQHF

clone_size: -
d_call: TRBD2
v_call: TRBV29-1
j_call: TRBJ2-5
cdr3_nt: TGCAGCGCGGGGAGGACTAGCCCCAAGTTTTCGTCCCAAGAGACCCAGTACTTC
cdr3_aa: CSAGRTSPKFSSQETQYF

clone_size: -
d_call: TRBD1
v_call: TRBV28
j_call: TRBJ2-5
cdr3_nt: TGTGCCAGCAGTCGGACAGGGTTCCGGGAGACCCAGTACTTC
cdr3_aa: CASSRTGFRETQYF

clone_size: -
d_call: -
v_call: TRBV4-3
j_call: TRBJ2-7
cdr3_nt: TGCGCCAGCAGCCAAGAGGGGAAAGACAGCTACGAGCAGTACTTC
cdr3_aa: CASSQEGKDSYEQYF

clone_size: few
d_call: -
v_call: TRBV5-5
j_call: TRBJ2-3
cdr3_nt: TGTGCCAGCAAGGCGCCGAGCACAGATACGCAGTATTTT
cdr3_aa: CASKAPSTDTQYF

clone_size: -
d_call: -
v_call: TRBV7-9
j_call: TRBJ2-7
cdr3_nt: TGTGCCAGCAGCTTAGGTAACAGGCCCTACGAGCAGTACTTC
cdr3_aa: CASSLGNRPYEQYF

clone_size: many
d_call: TRBD2
v_call: TRBV11-2
j_call: TRBJ2-3
cdr3_nt: TGTGCCAGCAGCCGGACTAGCGGTAGCACAGATACGCAGTATTTT
cdr3_aa: CASSRTSGSTDTQYF

clone_size: -
d_call: -
v_call: TRBV2
j_call: TRBJ1-4
cdr3_nt: TGTGCCAGCGAGTGGGGGGATCGTGAAAAACTGTTTTTT
cdr3_aa: CASEWGDREKLFF

clone_size: -
d_call: -
v_call: TRBV20-1
j_call: TRBJ2-3
cdr3_nt: TGCAGTGCTAGAGCCCCGGGGACAGATACGCAGTATTTT
cdr3_aa: CSARAPGTDTQYF

clone_size: many
d_call: TRBD1
v_call: TRBV4-2
j_call: TRBJ2-3
cdr3_nt: TGTGCCAGCAGCCAGCGGACAGGGCGGGATACGCAGTATTTT
cdr3_aa: CASSQRTGRDTQYF

clone_size: few
d_call: -
v_call: TRBV30
j_call: TRBJ1-2
cdr3_nt: TGTGCCTGGAGGGGAGTTGGCTACACCTTC
cdr3_aa: CAWRGVGYTF

clone_size: few
d_call: TRBD1
v_call: TRBV29-1
j_call: TRBJ1-2
cdr3_nt: TGCAGCGTTGAGAGACAGGGGTACTATGGCTACACCTTC
cdr3_aa: CSVERQGYYGYTF

clone_size: many
d_call: TRBD1
v_call: TRBV20-1
j_call: TRBJ2-1
cdr3_nt: TGCAGTGCTAGAGACCTACAGGGGCCCCTTTACAATGAGCAGTTCTTC
cdr3_aa: CSARDLQGPLYNEQFF

clone_size: -
d_call: -
v_call: TRBV5-1
j_call: TRBJ1-5
cdr3_nt: TGCGCCAGTGCCAATCAGCCCCAGCATTTT
cdr3_aa: CASANQPQHF

clone_size: once
d_call: -
v_call: TRBV6-1
j_call: TRBJ1-1
cdr3_nt: TGTGCCAGCAGTGACTTTCCCCGTGTTGCCGAAGCTTTCTTT
cdr3_aa: CASSDFPRVAEAFF

clone_size: -
d_call: TRBD1
v_call: TRBV28
j_call: TRBJ1-5
cdr3_nt: TGTGCCAGCAGGGGACGGACAGGAAAGAATCAGCCCCAGCATTTT
cdr3_aa: CASRGRTGKNQPQHF

clone_size: few
d_call: -
v_call: TRBV7-8
j_call: TRBJ2-7
cdr3_nt: TGTGCCAGCAGCTTAAATCCACGCTACGAGCAGTACTTC
cdr3_aa: CASSLNPRYEQYF

clone_size: -
d_call: -
v_call: TRBV27
j_call: TRBJ2-3
cdr3_nt: TGTGCCAGCAGTTTATGGGGTCCCGATACGCAGTATTTT
cdr3_aa: CASSLWGPDTQYF

clone_size: -
d_call: TRBD1
v_call: TRBV5-1
j_call: TRBJ1-5
cdr3_nt: TGCGCCACCAGCTTCACAGGGGTACAGCCCCAGCATTTT
cdr3_aa: CATSFTGVQPQHF

clone_size: few
d_call: TRBD2
v_call: TRBV28
j_call: TRBJ2-1
cdr3_nt: TGTGCCAGCAGCCCCACTAGCGGGCAGTACAATGAGCAGTTCTTC
cdr3_aa: CASSPTSGQYNEQFF

clone_size: -
d_call: -
v_call: TRBV4-1
j_call: TRBJ2-5
cdr3_nt: TGCGCCAGCAGCCGCCCACAAGAGGAGACCCAGTACTTC
cdr3_aa: CASSRPQEETQYF

clone_size: few
d_call: TRBD1
v_call: TRBV7-2
j_call: TRBJ1-5
cdr3_nt: TGTGCCAGCAGCCCCGGACAGGGTTATAGCAATCAGCCCCAGCATTTT
cdr3_aa: CASSPGQGYSNQPQHF

clone_size: -
d_call: -
v_call: TRBV12-3/TRBV12-4
j_call: TRBJ1-1
cdr3_nt: TGTGCCAGCAGTTTAAGGGGTCTGTCTTTGGACACTGAAGCTTTCTTT
cdr3_aa: CASSLRGLSLDTEAFF

clone_size: -
d_call: -
v_call: TRBV9
j_call: TRBJ1-1
cdr3_nt: TGTGCCAGCAGCAAAGCAACAGGATCATTAGAAGCTTTCTTT
cdr3_aa: CASSKATGSLEAFF

clone_size: -
d_call: -
v_call: TRBV12-3/TRBV12-4
j_call: TRBJ2-3
cdr3_nt: TGTGCCAGCAGTTTGGCCAGGGGAGGAGATACGCAGTATTTT
cdr3_aa: CASSLARGGDTQYF

clone_size: few
d_call: -
v_call: TRBV10-3
j_call: TRBJ2-2
cdr3_nt: TGTGCCATCAGTACAGGGAGGAACACCGGGGAGCTGTTTTTT
cdr3_aa: CAISTGRNTGELFF

clone_size: -
d_call: TRBD2
v_call: TRBV6-2/TRBV6-3
j_call: TRBJ2-3
cdr3_nt: TGTGCCAGCAGTTACCTCTCTCCCCCACGACAACTAGCGGGGGGAACTAGCACAGATACGCAGTATTTT
cdr3_aa: CASSYLSPPRQLAGGTSTDTQYF

clone_size: few
d_call: TRBD1
v_call: TRBV28
j_call: TRBJ2-1
cdr3_nt: TGTGCCAGCAGTTTAGGGGGGGACAGGGGATACAATGAGCAGTTCTTC
cdr3_aa: CASSLGGDRGYNEQFF

clone_size: few
d_call: -
v_call: TRBV20-1
j_call: TRBJ1-5
cdr3_nt: TGCAGTGCTAGTACAGGGATCAATAGCAATCAGCCCCAGCATTTT
cdr3_aa: CSASTGINSNQPQHF

clone_size: -
d_call: TRBD2
v_call: TRBV27
j_call: TRBJ2-3
cdr3_nt: TGTGCCAGCAGTTCTAGCGGGGGGGCCGTATGGGATACGCAGTATTTT
cdr3_aa: CASSSSGGAVWDTQYF

clone_size: -
d_call: -
v_call: TRBV28
j_call: TRBJ2-6
cdr3_nt: TGTGCCAGCGGGGGGTATGGGGCCAACGTCCTGACTTTC
cdr3_aa: CASGGYGANVLTF

clone_size: -
d_call: -
v_call: TRBV20-1
j_call: TRBJ2-3
cdr3_nt: TGCAGTGCTATGGTGACAGCGCCTCGGACAGATACGCAGTATTTT
cdr3_aa: CSAMVTAPRTDTQYF

clone_size: once
d_call: -
v_call: TRBV20-1
j_call: TRBJ1-1
cdr3_nt: TGCAGTGCTACGGCGGGGGATCATGCCACTGAAGCTTTCTTT
cdr3_aa: CSATAGDHATEAFF

clone_size: -
d_call: -
v_call: TRBV11-2
j_call: TRBJ2-7
cdr3_nt: TGTGCCAGCAGCCCCACGTTAAGGGACCAGTACTTC
cdr3_aa: CASSPTLRDQYF

clone_size: few
d_call: -
v_call: TRBV7-2
j_call: TRBJ2-5
cdr3_nt: TGTGCCAGCAGCTTAGCGCTTAAGGCAGAGAGAGAGGCCCAGTACTTC
cdr3_aa: CASSLALKAEREAQYF

clone_size: few
d_call: -
v_call: TRBV20-1
j_call: TRBJ2-3
cdr3_nt: TGCAGTGCTTTGGGGGGCCGTAGCACAGATACGCAGTATTTT
cdr3_aa: CSALGGRSTDTQYF

clone_size: -
d_call: -
v_call: TRBV5-1
j_call: TRBJ2-7
cdr3_nt: TGCGCCAGCAGCGTGGGACCGAGGTCCTACGAGCAGTACTTC
cdr3_aa: CASSVGPRSYEQYF

clone_size: -
d_call: TRBD1
v_call: TRBV6-1
j_call: TRBJ2-2
cdr3_nt: TGTGCCAGCAGTGCCGGGACAGCCACCGGGGAGCTGTTTTTT
cdr3_aa: CASSAGTATGELFF

clone_size: -
d_call: -
v_call: TRBV6-2/TRBV6-3
j_call: TRBJ1-5
cdr3_nt: TGTGCCAGCAGTCCCACAGGGTTGATGAATCAGCCCCAGCATTTT
cdr3_aa: CASSPTGLMNQPQHF

clone_size: -
d_call: -
v_call: TRBV6-2/TRBV6-3
j_call: TRBJ2-2
cdr3_nt: TGTGCCAGCAGTCTCCCAACAAGGAACGGGGAGCTGTTTTTT
cdr3_aa: CASSLPTRNGELFF

clone_size: -
d_call: -
v_call: TRBV20-1
j_call: TRBJ1-4
cdr3_nt: TGCAGTGCTAGAGATCGGAGGGGTTCGGATGAAAAACTGTTTTTT
cdr3_aa: CSARDRRGSDEKLFF

clone_size: -
d_call: -
v_call: TRBV9
j_call: TRBJ2-1
cdr3_nt: TGTGCCAGCAGCGTAGCGAGTGGCAGGGAGAATGAGCAGTTCTTC
cdr3_aa: CASSVASGRENEQFF

clone_size: few
d_call: -
v_call: TRBV19
j_call: TRBJ1-1
cdr3_nt: TGTGCCAGTAGAAAGGGGATGAACACTGAAGCTTTCTTT
cdr3_aa: CASRKGMNTEAFF

clone_size: few
d_call: -
v_call: TRBV5-1
j_call: TRBJ2-7
cdr3_nt: TGCGCCAGCAGCTCCTTACAGGGAGTCTCCTACGAGCAGTACTTC
cdr3_aa: CASSSLQGVSYEQYF

clone_size: few
d_call: TRBD1
v_call: TRBV12-3/TRBV12-4
j_call: TRBJ2-1
cdr3_nt: TGTGCCAGCCACAGGGGTGTCAATGAGCAGTTCTTC
cdr3_aa: CASHRGVNEQFF

clone_size: -
d_call: TRBD1
v_call: TRBV6-1
j_call: TRBJ1-6
cdr3_nt: TGTGCCAGCAGTGAAGCGCTTTGGGACAGCAATTCACCCCTCCACTTT
cdr3_aa: CASSEALWDSNSPLHF

clone_size: few
d_call: -
v_call: TRBV4-1
j_call: TRBJ2-2
cdr3_nt: TGCGCCAGCAGCCAAATAGGGCGCACCGGGGAGCTGTTTTTT
cdr3_aa: CASSQIGRTGELFF

clone_size: -
d_call: -
v_call: TRBV6-6
j_call: TRBJ1-6
cdr3_nt: TGTGCCACCAGAGGAGACGGGAGCTCCTATAATTCACCCCTCCACTTT
cdr3_aa: CATRGDGSSYNSPLHF

clone_size: -
d_call: TRBD1
v_call: TRBV19
j_call: TRBJ2-1
cdr3_nt: TGTGCCAGTAGTATACAGGGGGCATACAATGAGCAGTTCTTC
cdr3_aa: CASSIQGAYNEQFF

clone_size: -
d_call: -
v_call: TRBV3-1
j_call: TRBJ2-1
cdr3_nt: TGTGCCGGCAGCCAAGCCTACAATGAGCAGTTCTTC
cdr3_aa: CAGSQAYNEQFF

clone_size: -
d_call: -
v_call: TRBV29-1
j_call: TRBJ2-1
cdr3_nt: TGCAGCGTCCGCTTGTTGGGATGGGATGAGCAGTTCTTC
cdr3_aa: CSVRLLGWDEQFF

clone_size: -
d_call: -
v_call: TRBV14
j_call: TRBJ1-4
cdr3_nt: TGTGCCAGCAGCCGCATGGATCGACGGGCTGAAAAACTGTTTTTT
cdr3_aa: CASSRMDRRAEKLFF

clone_size: many
d_call: -
v_call: TRBV10-3
j_call: TRBJ2-4
cdr3_nt: TGTGCCATCAGTGACTCTCTAGCCAAAAACATTCAGTACTTC
cdr3_aa: CAISDSLAKNIQYF